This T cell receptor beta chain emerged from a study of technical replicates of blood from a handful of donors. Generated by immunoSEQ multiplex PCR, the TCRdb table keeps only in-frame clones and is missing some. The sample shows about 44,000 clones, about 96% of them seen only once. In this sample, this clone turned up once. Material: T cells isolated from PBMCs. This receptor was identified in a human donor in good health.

The CDR3 DNA follows: TGTGCCAGCAGCTTAGTGCTAGCGGGAGTCTACGAGCAGTACTTC. It codes for CASSLVLAGVYEQYF. The V call is TRBV7-2, the J call TRBJ2-7; 10 bases are a match to TRBD2. This CDR3 comprises 15 residues. Germline V gene data show CDR1 as SGHTA and CDR2 as FQGNSA. V dropped 1 base and J dropped 3; count of bases not matched to a gene: 3. Using reference TRBV7-2 and TRBJ2-7 for the parts outside the CDR3, the full variable domain is GAGVSQSPSNKVTEKGKDVELRCDPISGHTALYWYRQSLGQGLEFLIYFQGNSAPDKSGLPSDRFSAERTGGSVSTLTIQRTQQEDSAVYLCASSLVLAGVYEQYFGPGTRLTVT.